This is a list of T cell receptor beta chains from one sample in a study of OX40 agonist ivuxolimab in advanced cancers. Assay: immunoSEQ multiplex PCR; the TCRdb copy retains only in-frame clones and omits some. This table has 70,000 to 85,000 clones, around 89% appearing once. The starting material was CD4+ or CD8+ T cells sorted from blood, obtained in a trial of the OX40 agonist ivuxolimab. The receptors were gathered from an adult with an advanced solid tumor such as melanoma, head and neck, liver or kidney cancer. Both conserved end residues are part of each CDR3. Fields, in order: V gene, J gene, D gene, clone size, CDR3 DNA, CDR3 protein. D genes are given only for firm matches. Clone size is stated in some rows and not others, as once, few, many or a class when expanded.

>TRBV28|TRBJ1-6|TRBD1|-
TGTGCCAGCAGTTCCATTCAGACAGGGAATAATTCACCCCTCCACTTT
CASSSIQTGNNSPLHF
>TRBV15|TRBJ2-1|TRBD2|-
TGTGCCACCAGCAGAGATATGGTGGCTAGCGGTGAGCAGTTCTTC
CATSRDMVASGEQFF
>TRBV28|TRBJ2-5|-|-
TGTGCCAGCAGACTAGGGGGGGCAGGGCAAGAGACCCAGTACTTC
CASRLGGAGQETQYF
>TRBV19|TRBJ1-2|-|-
TGTGCCAGTAGTATATACAGGGTTCCTAACTATGGCTACACCTTC
CASSIYRVPNYGYTF
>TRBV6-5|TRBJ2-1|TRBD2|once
TGTGCCAGCAGTCCCAGCGGGAGCTCATACAATGAGCAGTTCTTC
CASSPSGSSYNEQFF
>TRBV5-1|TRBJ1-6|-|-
TGCGCCAGCAGCCCGGCAGCTGGAAATTCACCCCTCCACTTT
CASSPAAGNSPLHF
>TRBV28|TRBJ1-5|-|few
TGTGCCAGCAGTCCGTACGAGGAGGGGTACCAGCCCCAGCATTTT
CASSPYEEGYQPQHF
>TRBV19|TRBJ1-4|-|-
TGTGCCAGCGGCCATGGGAGGGTAGGAGAAAAACTGTTTTTT
CASGHGRVGEKLFF
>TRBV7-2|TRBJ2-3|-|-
TGTGCCAGCAGCCTTTTGGGATCTCGGGTGGGTACGCAGTATTTT
CASSLLGSRVGTQYF
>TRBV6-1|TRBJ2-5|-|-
TGTGCCAGCAGTGAACACTCCGAGACCCAGTACTTC
CASSEHSETQYF
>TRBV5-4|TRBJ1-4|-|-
TGTGCCAGCAGCTTGGGAGTCAATGAAAAACTGTTTTTT
CASSLGVNEKLFF
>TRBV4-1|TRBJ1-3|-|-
TGCGCCAGCAGCCAAGGGCACCCGAGCTCTGGAAACACCATATATTTT
CASSQGHPSSGNTIYF
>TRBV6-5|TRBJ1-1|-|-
TGTGCCAGCAGTTCCGGGACGCTTCGCGCTGAAGCTTTCTTT
CASSSGTLRAEAFF
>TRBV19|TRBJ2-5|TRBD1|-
TGTGCCAGTAGCCCTGACAGGGGGCAAGAGACCCAGTACTTC
CASSPDRGQETQYF
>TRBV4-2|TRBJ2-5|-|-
TGTGCCAGCAGCCAAGAGGGATACACACTCACGTACCAAGAGACCCAGTACTTC
CASSQEGYTLTYQETQYF
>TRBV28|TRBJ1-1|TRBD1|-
TGTGCCAGCAGCCCAAACAGGGGGTCTGAAGCTTTCTTT
CASSPNRGSEAFF
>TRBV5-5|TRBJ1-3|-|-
TGTGCCAGCACCGAGCTGAGACCTGGAAACACCATATATTTT
CASTELRPGNTIYF
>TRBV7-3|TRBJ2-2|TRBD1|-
TGTGCCAGCAGCCGAAGCAACAGGGGTACCGGGGAGCTGTTTTTT
CASSRSNRGTGELFF
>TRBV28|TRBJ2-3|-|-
TGTGCCAGCAGTGACGGACAGAAATTTTTCACAGATACGCAGTATTTT
CASSDGQKFFTDTQYF
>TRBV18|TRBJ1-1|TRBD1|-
TGTGCCAGCTCACCCCCGGCAGGGACAGGATTTTCAGCTTTCTTT
CASSPPAGTGFSAFF
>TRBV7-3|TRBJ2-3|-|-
TGTGCCAGCAGCTTGGTCGGATCTAGCACAGATACGCAGTATTTT
CASSLVGSSTDTQYF
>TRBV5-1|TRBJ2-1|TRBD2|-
TGCGCCAGCAGCTTGAGTGGGCTAGCGGGAAACATATACAATGAGCAGTTCTTC
CASSLSGLAGNIYNEQFF
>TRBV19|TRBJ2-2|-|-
TGTGCCAGTAGTCCCTGGGGGCGGGAGCGGTCCGGGGAGCTGTTTTTT
CASSPWGRERSGELFF
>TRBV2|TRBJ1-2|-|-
TGTGCCAGCAGTCCCCTGGCCCCCCATGGCTACACCTTC
CASSPLAPHGYTF
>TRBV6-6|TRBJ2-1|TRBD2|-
TGTGCCAGCAGCTCCGGGACTAGCGGGGGGAATGAGCAGTTCTTC
CASSSGTSGGNEQFF
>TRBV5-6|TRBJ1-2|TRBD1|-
TGTGCCAGCAGCCGCGGGGGACAGTACTATGGCTACACCTTC
CASSRGGQYYGYTF
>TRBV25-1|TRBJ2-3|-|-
TGTGCCAGCAGTGGGCAGCCCCATACGCAGTATTTT
CASSGQPHTQYF
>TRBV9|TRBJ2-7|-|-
TGTGCCAGCAGCGTAGGTGGAGGGAGCAACGAGCAGTACTTC
CASSVGGGSNEQYF
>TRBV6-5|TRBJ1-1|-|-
TGTGCCAGCAGCACGGAAGACAGGCGAGCGGCTTTCTTT
CASSTEDRRAAFF
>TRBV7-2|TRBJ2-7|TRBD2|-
TGTGCCAGCAGCTTATTGGCCGGGGGGGACTACGAGCAGTACTTC
CASSLLAGGDYEQYF
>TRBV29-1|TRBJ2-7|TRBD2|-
TGCAGCGTTGATAGCGGGGGTGGCGAGCAGTACTTC
CSVDSGGGEQYF
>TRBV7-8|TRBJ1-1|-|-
TGTGCCAGCAGCTTCGACCCTCTAGGGGGGGACACTGAAGCTTTCTTT
CASSFDPLGGDTEAFF
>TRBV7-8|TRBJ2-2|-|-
TGTGCCAGCAGCTTATGGGGTACAGCACCGAACACCGGGGAGCTGTTTTTT
CASSLWGTAPNTGELFF
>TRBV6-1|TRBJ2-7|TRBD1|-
TGTGCCAGCAGGAAGACAGGGGGCATATACGAGCAGTACTTC
CASRKTGGIYEQYF
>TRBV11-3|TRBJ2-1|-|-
TGTGCCAGCAGCTTAGATAGTGGCTCCTACAATGAGCAGTTCTTC
CASSLDSGSYNEQFF
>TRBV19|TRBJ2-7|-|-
-
CASTSDYSYEQYF
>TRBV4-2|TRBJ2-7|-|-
TGTGCCAGCAGCCGGTCGAGGATCCTCTCCTACGAGCAGTACTTC
CASSRSRILSYEQYF
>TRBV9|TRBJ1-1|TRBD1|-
TGTGCCAGCAGCCCTGGGACAGGGCGGATGAACACTGAAGCTTTCTTT
CASSPGTGRMNTEAFF
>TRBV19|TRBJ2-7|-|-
TGTGCCAGTACCCCCTCTACCGGGGGCCCTCAGCAGTACTTC
CASTPSTGGPQQYF
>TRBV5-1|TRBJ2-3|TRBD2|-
TGCGCCAGCAGCTTCTACGGGGGGGCTCCAGATACGCAGTATTTT
CASSFYGGAPDTQYF
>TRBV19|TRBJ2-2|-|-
TGTGCCAGTAGTATAGATCGGTACACCGGGGAGCTGTTTTTT
CASSIDRYTGELFF
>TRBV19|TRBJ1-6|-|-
TGTGCCAGTAGTCTCCCGGACCGTAATTCACCCCTCCACTTT
CASSLPDRNSPLHF
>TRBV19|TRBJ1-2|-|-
TGTGCCAGTAGTATAACCGGGGAAGTCTACACCTTC
CASSITGEVYTF
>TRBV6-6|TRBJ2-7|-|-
TGTGCCAGCGGATTCAACTACGAGCAGTACTTC
CASGFNYEQYF